Each of the 9 T cell receptor beta chains below was sequenced from the same sample in a study of beta chain bispecific antibodies for T cell cancers. General study points: Most targeted TRBV signal came from the leukemia cell line cells, not normal T cells.

No antigen is known for these receptors. MiXCR, applied by TCRdb to the 5' RACE reads, yields one record per CDR3 protein. The sample has more than 15,000 distinct CDR3 sequences, roughly 2.1% seen once; the top ten hold 6.9%. Expansion lasted two to four days, with either anti-CD3 antibody OKT3 or CD3/CD28 beads. Sequencing input: healthy donor T cells cultured with leukemia cells. The receptor source for this set is a human donor in good health. Some clones in this sample may be carry-over from other donors' samples.

This clonotype was recorded many times. The J gene is TRBJ1-2, the V gene TRBV10-3; tentative D call: TRBD1 (5 bases). CDR1 ENHRY and CDR2 SYGVKD come from the germline V gene. Trimming removed 6 bases at V and 4 bases at J, with 12 bases between. The CDR3 covers 13 residues. CDR3 DNA: TGTGCCATCAGCGGTCACGGGGGCTATGGCTACACCTTC. The encoded protein is CAISGHGGYGYTF.

This clonotype was counted many times. The J gene is TRBJ2-7, the V gene TRBV6-1; 11 bases map to TRBD2. V lost 1 base and J lost 4; bases outside the gene matches: 3. This CDR3 has 15 residues. Germline CDR1 MNHNS, CDR2 SASEGT. The CDR3 protein is CASSEGLAGGYEQYF. CDR3 sequence (DNA): TGTGCCAGCAGTGAAGGCCTAGCGGGGGGATACGAGCAGTACTTC.

This clonotype has at least ten counts. The chain links TRBV29-1 to TRBJ2-2; either TRBD1 or TRBD2 may supply D (5 bases each). The V end was cut by 6 bases, the J end by 6 bases, with 23 bases between. This CDR3 comprises 16 residues. In germline, CDR1 is SQVTM, CDR2 ANQGSEA. CDR3 sequence (DNA): TGCAGCGTCAGTGGGGCGGACCGGGGAGTTGCCGGGGAGCTGTTTTTT. It is translated as CSVSGADRGVAGELFF.

This clonotype occurred many times. The V gene is TRBV6-5, the J gene TRBJ2-2; D gene uncertain. This CDR3 is built from 16 residues. Germline V lookup: CDR1 MNHEY, CDR2 SVGAGI. Trimming took off 3 bases at V and 1 base at J, with 12 bases between the two ends. The DNA for the CDR3 is TGTGCCAGCAGTTATTTCCCCGCAGAGAACACCGGGGAGCTGTTTTTT. Translating gives CASSYFPAENTGELFF.

In its sample, this clonotype was seen many times. This sequence joins TRBV16 and TRBJ2-3; 10 bases match TRBD2. The CDR3 length is 15 residues. J gave up 5 bases and V 10 bases, and 12 bases lay outside the gene matches. The germline gives CDR1 KGHSY, CDR2 FQNENV. The DNA of the CDR3 is TGTGCCACCAATCCAGCGGGGGGGCAAAGAGATACGCAGTATTTT. Protein product: CATNPAGGQRDTQYF.

This clonotype was seen at least ten times. Here the CDR3 DNA reads TGTGCCAGCAGTTTCCGGACAGGGTCTAACTATGGCTACACCTTC. This sequence encodes CASSFRTGSNYGYTF. This chain links TRBV27 with TRBJ1-2, with TRBD1 matching over 8 bases. Trimming removed 3 bases from V and 0 bases from J; junction bases left unmatched: 3. The length of the CDR3 is 15 residues. Germline-derived CDR1 and CDR2 are MNHEY and SMNVEV (reference sequence).

This clonotype was seen repeatedly, ten times or more. Here the CDR3 reads CASSLKGAGPSSYNEQFF. The CDR3 region has the DNA TGTGCCAGCAGTTTGAAAGGGGCAGGGCCAAGCTCCTACAATGAGCAGTTCTTC. The chain has TRBV27 and TRBJ2-1; tentatively, D is TRBD1 (5 bases). Germline assignment: CDR1 MNHEY and CDR2 SMNVEV (reference sequence). The CDR3 loop spans 18 amino acids. Trimming shortened V by 3 bases and J by 0 bases, and 18 bases separated the two germline ends.

This clonotype has ten or more counts. The chain recombines TRBV28 with TRBJ2-2, with D maybe TRBD1 (5 bases). Germline V gene sequence: CDR1 MDHEN, CDR2 SYDVKM. V gave up 5 bases and J gave up 7 bases, with 11 bases separating them. CDR3 size: 13 residues. Written as DNA, the CDR3 is TGTGCCAGCAGTCCAGGGTTTCACGGGGAGCTGTTTTTT. It is translated as CASSPGFHGELFF.

This clonotype was seen only a few times. Possible read error: a much larger clone is one base away. The CDR3 here is CVSSEVGTRYTDTQYF. CDR3 sequence (DNA): TGTGTCAGCAGCGAGGTCGGGACCCGGTACACAGATACGCAGTATTTT. The J gene is TRBJ2-3, the V gene TRBV9; D is tentatively TRBD1 or TRBD2 (5 bases each). Germline V CDR1 and CDR2: SGDLS, YYNGEE. CDR3 length equals 16 residues.